These T cell receptor beta chains were read from a single sample in a study of shared clonotypes between healthy human individuals. Only in-frame clones appear in the TCRdb table, and some are missing; sequencing was by immunoSEQ multiplex PCR. The sample has about 560,000 clones, around 76% seen once; the top ten hold 9.5% to 15%. The sample consisted of PBMCs. These receptors came from a woman in her 40s in good health. Some clones in this sample may be carry-over from other donors' samples. Both conserved end residues are part of each CDR3. The D gene is left open where the match is weak. The size entry is marked missing in some rows and otherwise reads once, few, many or a size class.

j_call d_call v_call clone_size cdr3_aa cdr3_nt
TRBJ1-4 TRBD1 TRBV7-9 - CASSPRQGKEGEKLFF TGTGCCAGCAGCCCCAGACAGGGGAAGGAGGGCGAAAAACTGTTTTTT
TRBJ2-3 TRBD2 TRBV5-1 - CASSPGLAGAGDTQYF TGCGCCAGCAGCCCGGGACTAGCGGGAGCCGGAGATACGCAGTATTTT
TRBJ2-1 TRBD1 TRBV30 few CAWSDGQGPYNEQFF TGTGCCTGGAGTGACGGACAGGGGCCGTACAATGAGCAGTTCTTC
TRBJ2-1 TRBD2 TRBV29-1 - CSVRGAGEYDEQFF TGCAGCGTTCGAGGAGCGGGAGAGTACGATGAGCAGTTCTTC
TRBJ2-4 - TRBV5-4 many CASSTREKGLNIQYF TGTGCCAGCAGTACGAGGGAGAAGGGATTAAACATTCAGTACTTC
TRBJ2-7 TRBD1 TRBV7-3 - CASSLTGTGVGEQYF TGTGCCAGCAGCTTAACCGGGACAGGGGTGGGCGAGCAGTACTTC
TRBJ2-7 - TRBV9 - CASSVIPSSYEQYF TGTGCCAGCAGCGTAATCCCTAGCAGTTACGAGCAGTACTTC
TRBJ1-1 - TRBV2 - CASSEWAANTEAFF TGTGCCAGCAGTGAATGGGCAGCCAACACTGAAGCTTTCTTT
TRBJ2-3 - TRBV5-1 - CASSDGMPQDTQYF TGCGCCAGCAGCGATGGTATGCCCCAAGATACGCAGTATTTT
TRBJ1-5 TRBD1 TRBV19 - CASTLRTGAYWGSNQPQHF TGTGCCAGTACCCTGAGGACAGGGGCTTATTGGGGTAGCAATCAGCCCCAGCATTTT
TRBJ2-7 TRBD2 TRBV9 - CASAVAGEGEQYF TGTGCCAGCGCAGTAGCGGGAGAGGGCGAGCAGTACTTC
TRBJ1-4 - TRBV5-1 few CASSWTAQGGREKLFF TGCGCCAGCAGCTGGACCGCACAGGGAGGGAGGGAAAAACTGTTTTTT
TRBJ2-1 - TRBV4-3 - CASSPRGAGLYNEQFF TGCGCCAGCAGCCCCAGGGGAGCGGGACTCTACAATGAGCAGTTCTTC
TRBJ2-7 TRBD1 TRBV13 - CASSPTGTGNHEQYF TGTGCCAGCAGCCCCACCGGGACAGGGAACCACGAGCAGTACTTC
TRBJ2-7 - TRBV30 - CAWSVLVGDYEQYF TGTGCCTGGAGTGTTCTAGTCGGGGATTACGAGCAGTACTTC
TRBJ2-6 - TRBV9 - CASSVGGGANVLTF TGTGCCAGCAGCGTAGGTGGTGGGGCCAACGTCCTGACTTTC
TRBJ2-7 - TRBV10-3 - CAISDDRSYEQYF TGTGCCATCAGTGATGACAGGAGCTACGAGCAGTACTTC
TRBJ2-7 TRBD2 TRBV4-1 - CASSQGRLAGADEQYF TGCGCCAGCAGCCAGGGCAGACTAGCGGGAGCGGATGAGCAGTACTTC
TRBJ2-3 - TRBV5-6 once CASSLAWSRSTDTQYF TGTGCCAGCAGCTTGGCTTGGTCACGAAGCACAGATACGCAGTATTTT
TRBJ1-1 - TRBV9 once CASSPGGLDTEAFF TGTGCCAGCAGCCCGGGGGGGCTTGACACTGAAGCTTTCTTT
TRBJ2-5 TRBD2 TRBV19 - CASSPPGLAGETQYF TGTGCCAGTAGTCCCCCGGGACTAGCGGGAGAGACCCAGTACTTC
TRBJ2-1 - TRBV29-1 - CSGTEGTYNEQFF TGCAGCGGTACGGAGGGGACCTACAATGAGCAGTTCTTC
TRBJ2-2 TRBD2 TRBV7-9 - CASRRGVVNTGELFF TGTGCCAGCAGACGGGGGGTAGTGAACACCGGGGAGCTGTTTTTT
TRBJ2-3 TRBD1 TRBV27 - CASSLDRVTDTQYF TGTGCCAGCAGTTTAGACAGGGTCACAGATACGCAGTATTTT
TRBJ2-1 - TRBV12-2 - CASRANALLAGVGYEQFF TGTGCAAGTCGCGCAAATGCTCTTCTAGCGGGAGTAGGGTATGAGCAGTTCTTC
TRBJ2-3 - TRBV18 - CASSPGFDTQYF TGTGCCAGCTCCCCGGGTTTTGATACGCAGTATTTT
TRBJ2-5 TRBD1 TRBV18 - CASSPPRTGEETQYF TGTGCCAGCTCACCACCGAGGACAGGGGAAGAGACCCAGTACTTC
TRBJ2-5 TRBD2 TRBV29-1 - CSVRGLAGGETQYF TGCAGCGTTCGGGGACTAGCGGGCGGGGAGACCCAGTACTTC
TRBJ2-7 - TRBV7-9 - CASSVGDSYEQYF TGTGCCAGCAGCGTTGGGGACTCCTACGAGCAGTACTTC
TRBJ1-3 - TRBV28 - CASSYRSWNTIYF TGTGCCAGCAGTTACAGGAGTTGGAACACCATATATTTT
TRBJ2-7 - TRBV18 - CASSPSSDEQYF TGTGCCAGCTCACCAAGTAGCGACGAGCAGTACTTC
TRBJ2-5 TRBD2 TRBV2 many CASSYGTSGRPEYF TGTGCCAGCAGCTATGGGACTAGCGGGAGGCCGGAGTACTTC
TRBJ1-3 TRBD1 TRBV7-9 - CASSSTGAGNTIYF TGTGCCAGCAGCTCTACAGGGGCTGGAAACACCATATATTTT
TRBJ2-7 TRBD2 TRBV30 - CAWSEGTSYGEQYF TGTGCCTGGAGTGAAGGGACTAGCTACGGCGAGCAGTACTTC
TRBJ2-5 TRBD2 TRBV6-6 - CASKAGTSGRWEQYF TGTGCCAGCAAGGCCGGGACTAGCGGGCGTTGGGAGCAGTACTTC
TRBJ2-3 - TRBV30 once CAWKGGRLAFGYDTQYF TGTGCCTGGAAGGGGGGTCGACTAGCCTTTGGCTACGATACGCAGTATTTT
TRBJ1-2 - TRBV10-3 - CAISEQGGGGYTF TGTGCCATCAGTGAACAGGGAGGGGGTGGCTACACCTTC
TRBJ2-7 TRBD1 TRBV18 - CASSPSGTGLYEQYF TGTGCCAGCTCACCCTCCGGGACAGGTCTCTACGAGCAGTACTTC
TRBJ1-2 TRBD1 TRBV6-1 - CASRPGQGGLYGYTF TGTGCCAGCAGGCCAGGACAGGGTGGGCTCTATGGCTACACCTTC
TRBJ2-7 TRBD2 TRBV18 - CASSSGLASEQYF TGTGCCAGCTCATCGGGACTAGCGAGCGAGCAGTACTTC
TRBJ2-1 TRBD2 TRBV9 - CASSSLAGGLNEQFF TGTGCCAGCAGCTCACTAGCGGGAGGCCTCAATGAGCAGTTCTTC
TRBJ2-2 - TRBV14 many CASSRTAANTGELFF TGTGCCAGCAGTAGGACAGCCGCGAACACCGGGGAGCTGTTTTTT
TRBJ2-7 - TRBV6-5 - CASSYAGPRGEQYF TGTGCCAGCAGTTATGCAGGGCCGCGGGGCGAGCAGTACTTC
TRBJ1-1 - TRBV29-1 - CSVAGTEKNTEAFF TGCAGCGTGGCTGGGACGGAAAAGAACACTGAAGCTTTCTTT
TRBJ2-1 - TRBV5-4 - CASSLGGGSYNEQFF TGTGCCAGCAGCTTAGGGGGAGGCTCCTACAATGAGCAGTTCTTC